This T cell receptor (beta chain) was sequenced during a study of T cells after yellow fever vaccination. This clonotype appeared a few times. Its antigen is still unknown. TCRdb analysed the 5' RACE reads with MiXCR anew, one entry per CDR3 protein. This table holds approximately 450,000 distinct CDR3 sequences, about 17% found once. CDR1 is SGHRS and CDR2 is YFSETQ in the germline V gene. This CDR3 is 15 amino acids long. Trimming took 0 bases from V and 2 from J, leaving 10 bases between them. Findings and caveats of the study: Researchers noted that a small share of clonotypes showed up in both CD4 and CD8 compartments. Contaminating bulk clonotypes could be abundant in FACS-sorted repertoires.

This chain connects TRBV5-1 to TRBJ2-3; D is undetermined. This material consisted of PBMCs, taken before the yellow fever booster vaccination. The sequence was obtained from a man between 18 and 29 years old who received the YFV17D yellow fever vaccine. The CDR3 region is CASSLDLPNTDTQYF. The CDR3, as DNA: TGCGCCAGCAGCTTGGACCTACCAAACACAGATACGCAGTATTTT.